The 11 T cell receptor beta chains reported below all come from one sample, sequenced in a study of patients and donors after allogeneic stem cell transplantation. TCRdb reanalysed the RT-PCR reads using MiXCR and keeps one entry per CDR3 protein. Of hundreds of thousands of distinct CDR3 sequences listed, 15% to 20% are singletons. The sequencing input was blood, either unsorted or a sorted T cell fraction (not recorded which). Receptor source: a human donor who was either an allogeneic HSCT recipient or a stem cell or donor lymphocyte infusion donor (not recorded which). It is not recorded whose cells these are; they may come from a transplant donor.

The chain carries TRBV20-1 and TRBJ2-7, with D possibly being TRBD1 or TRBD2 (6 bases each). The CDR3 totals 15 residues. Per the germline V gene, CDR1 is DFQATT and CDR2 is SNEGSKA (reference sequence). V lost 1 base to trimming and J lost 0 bases, with 13 bases between them. The CDR3 region has the DNA TGCAGTGCTAGAGCTGGAGGGGGAAGCTCCTACGAGCAGTACTTC. It encodes CSARAGGGSSYEQYF.

V usage is TRBV12-3 or TRBV12-4 and J usage is TRBJ1-5; TRBD1 aligns across 8 bases. The trim removed 4 bases at V and 7 bases at J, leaving 6 bases unmatched. The CDR3 sequence is 14 residues long. CDR3 nucleotide sequence: TGTGCCAGCAGTTCGACAGGGGTCGGACAGCCCCAGCATTTT. Amino acid sequence: CASSSTGVGQPQHF.

This sequence joins TRBV9 and TRBJ2-2; D possibly corresponds to TRBD2 (6 bases). Per germline, CDR1 SGDLS and CDR2 YYNGEE. The CDR3 covers 15 residues. Trimming stripped 2 bases from V and 4 bases from J, with 12 bases between. CDR3 sequence reads: CASSVSSGGTGELFF. The CDR3 DNA sequence: TGTGCCAGCAGCGTGAGTAGCGGCGGCACCGGGGAGCTGTTTTTT.

This clonotype was found many times. The chain is built from TRBV21-1 and TRBJ2-7; the D call of TRBD2 is as the table states it, not checked on the DNA. TRBV21-1 is recorded as a pseudogene. CDR3 size: 18 residues. Written as DNA, the CDR3 is TGTGCCAGCAGCGAGCTAGCGGGAGGGTATAGAGGGTCCTACGAGCAGTACTTC. Its protein is CASSELAGGYRGSYEQYF.

The chain recombines TRBV29-1 with TRBJ1-1; 8 bases agree with TRBD1. V lost 7 bases, J lost 4 bases, and 8 bases stayed unmatched. This CDR3 is built from 13 residues. Germline CDR1 is SQVTM and CDR2 is ANQGSEA. CDR3 nucleotides: TGCAGCGGAAGAGGTCAGGGGGCCACTGAAGCTTTCTTT. The encoded protein is CSGRGQGATEAFF.

The chain joins TRBV7-9 to TRBJ2-7; D is uncertain. Germline CDR1 reads SEHNR; CDR2 reads FQNEAQ (reference sequence). V was pared by 6 bases and J by 4 bases, with 10 bases between. The CDR3 loop spans 12 amino acids. The CDR3 loop reads CASRDNFYEQYF. The DNA of the CDR3 is TGTGCCAGCAGAGACAATTTTTACGAGCAGTACTTC.

The rearrangement joins TRBV11-2 to TRBJ2-7; TRBD1 might be the D (6 bases). This CDR3 region has 15 residues. Germline values: CDR1 SGHAT, CDR2 FQNNGV. The V gene lost 5 bases and the J gene lost 3 bases, with 17 bases spanning the gap. In DNA, the CDR3 is TGTGCCAGCAGCCCCCCCGGGACATTTTTCTACGAGCAGTACTTC. Residues: CASSPPGTFFYEQYF.

This clonotype appeared a few times. This chain joins TRBV5-1 and TRBJ2-1; 8 bases align to TRBD2. The CDR3 sequence is 17 residues long. Germline V gene sequence: CDR1 SGHRS, CDR2 YFSETQ. The V gene end was trimmed by 4 bases and the J gene end by 9 bases; junction bases not matched to a gene: 18. CDR3 protein: CASSTRRTGLAIREQFF. The CDR3 region has the DNA TGCGCCAGCAGCACTCGAAGAACAGGACTAGCAATACGTGAGCAGTTCTTC.

The CDR3 reads CATSEPGRYNEQFF. The CDR3 DNA sequence: TGTGCCACCAGTGAACCGGGACGGTACAATGAGCAGTTCTTC. The rearrangement uses TRBV24-1 and TRBJ2-1, with D possibly being TRBD1 or TRBD2 (5 bases each). This CDR3 has 14 residues. The germline CDR1 and CDR2 sequences are KGHDR and SFDVKD. With 4 bases removed from V and 4 bases from J, the gap between germline ends came to 10 bases.

This clonotype was detected a few times. The chain is built from TRBV5-1 and TRBJ2-1; D is ambiguous. Germline CDR1 SGHRS, CDR2 YFSETQ. The CDR3 is 14 amino acids. V lost 0 bases to trimming and J lost 5 bases, with 9 bases between them. CDR3 nucleotide sequence: TGCGCCAGCAGCTTGGCGGCCAGGAACAATGAGCAGTTCTTC. This sequence encodes CASSLAARNNEQFF.

V gene TRBV4-3 combines with J gene TRBJ2-7, with D unresolved. Deletions cut 2 bases from V and 0 bases from J, with 14 bases between. Germline CDR1 is LGHNA and CDR2 is YSLEER. The CDR3 totals 16 residues. CDR3 sequence reads: CASSQSYGLTSYEQYF. The CDR3 DNA follows: TGCGCCAGCAGCCAAAGTTATGGGCTAACCTCCTACGAGCAGTACTTC.